Listed here are 27 T cell receptor beta chains from one sample, sequenced in a study of graft-versus-host responses after intestinal transplantation (TCRdb year 2021). Library generation was performed with the immunoSEQ multiplex PCR assay. In its TCRdb copy, this immuneACCESS table keeps in-frame sequences only and misses some clones. Where compared with another copy, unresolved V genes explain less than half of these, and the others have no known cause. In all, the sample holds roughly 80,000 clones, and roughly 91% of those were seen once. The ten most abundant clones make up less than 9.5% of the sample. The time point label, read with the paper, signifies: cells obtained before transplantation from donor or recipient. Their specific antigens are unknown. The sequences come from unstimulated CD8+ T cells sorted from spleen or lymph node cells, collected before transplant. Receptors originate from a human donor who was the organ donor for an intestinal transplant.

The chain has TRBV4-1 and TRBJ1-1; no reliable D call. Germline V gene lookup returns CDR1 MGHRA and CDR2 YSYEKL. Trimming removed 5 bases at V and 1 base at J, with 20 bases between. The CDR3 runs to 17 residues. The CDR3 DNA sequence: TGCGCCAGCAGCTTTTTGTCCACCTTAGAGGCGAACACTGAAGCTTTCTTT. Protein: CASSFLSTLEANTEAFF.

The gene calls are TRBV7-9 and TRBJ1-1; TRBD1 matches at 7 bases. This CDR3 is built from 16 residues. Germline V CDR1 and CDR2: SEHNR, FQNEAQ (reference sequence). Trimming cost V 2 bases and J 4 bases; bases outside gene matches: 10. The CDR3 nucleotides read TGTGCCAGCAGCTTAACACAGGGGATATTGGGCACTGAAGCTTTCTTT. Translating gives CASSLTQGILGTEAFF.

The CDR3 loop reads CASSPNIRTGLDQPQHF. The CDR3 DNA reads TGTGCCAGCAGTCCAAATATCAGGACAGGGCTCGATCAGCCCCAGCATTTT. This chain connects TRBV27 to TRBJ1-5; 8 bases fit TRBD1. Germline-derived CDR1 and CDR2 are MNHEY and SMNVEV (reference sequence). The CDR3 runs to 17 residues. Unmatched junction bases numbered 14, after V lost 5 bases and J lost 5 bases.

The rearrangement uses TRBV6-5 and TRBJ1-1, with D uncertain. The germline V gene has CDR1 MNHEY and CDR2 SVGAGI. The CDR3 sequence is 15 residues long. V gave up 5 bases and J gave up 7 bases, with 20 bases separating them. The CDR3 DNA reads TGTGCCAGCAGTCCTAGACTTAAAGGAGCCCTTGAAGCTTTCTTT. Translation gives CASSPRLKGALEAFF.

This clone was recorded once. The chain employs TRBV5-1 and TRBJ1-2, with D maybe TRBD1 (5 bases). The CDR3 loop spans 12 amino acids. CDR1 is SGHRS, CDR2 YFSETQ, per germline. Trimming cost V 0 bases and J 11 bases, with 11 bases left between them. The CDR3 DNA reads TGCGCCAGCAGCTTGGAACCGGGGCGATACACCTTC. Protein sequence: CASSLEPGRYTF.

This rearrangement joins TRBV27 to TRBJ2-7; D is perhaps TRBD1 (5 bases). The CDR3 is 12 residues long. Germline loops: CDR1 MNHEY, CDR2 SMNVEV (reference sequence). Trimming cost V 6 bases and J 9 bases, with 15 bases left between them. The CDR3 reads CASSVTGDGQYF. The DNA for the CDR3 is TGTGCCAGCAGCGTAACAGGAGACGGGCAGTACTTC.

The chain links TRBV27 to TRBJ2-7; D gene unclear. V lost 3 bases to trimming and J lost 3 bases, with 12 bases between them. Germline CDR1 is MNHEY and CDR2 is SMNVEV (reference sequence). The CDR3 totals 14 residues. CDR3 sequence (DNA): TGTGCCAGCAGTTTGCGCAGAAGAGTCTACGAGCAGTACTTC. This encodes CASSLRRRVYEQYF.

This chain joins TRBV6-1 and TRBJ2-4, with D uncertain. Germline CDR1 reads MNHNS; CDR2 reads SASEGT. The ends were cut back, 8 bases at V and 0 bases at J, with 11 bases in the middle. This CDR3 has 14 amino acids. The CDR3 protein is CASSPGLAKNIQYF. DNA for the CDR3: TGTGCCAGCTCCCCGGGTCTAGCCAAAAACATTCAGTACTTC.

The chain joins TRBV4-1 to TRBJ2-1, with D hard to call. The V end lost 1 base, the J end lost 4 bases, and 8 bases lay between the germline ends. The CDR3 has 14 residues. The germline CDR1 and CDR2 sequences are MGHRA and YSYEKL. The CDR3 loop is CASSQGGGYNEQFF. As DNA, the CDR3 is TGCGCCAGCAGCCAAGGTGGCGGTTACAATGAGCAGTTCTTC.

J is TRBJ2-2 and V is TRBV7-6, with D possibly being TRBD2 (5 bases). The CDR3 extends over 13 amino acids. From germline, CDR1 is SGHVS and CDR2 FNYEAQ. V was clipped by 2 bases and J by 8 bases, with 9 bases between them. CDR3 amino acids: CASSLLGVGELFF. The CDR3 nucleotides read TGTGCCAGCAGCTTACTCGGGGTAGGGGAGCTGTTTTTT.

This clone was counted a few times. The CDR3 DNA is TGTGCCAGCTCACCACTTAGACAGGGCTATGCTGGCTACACCTTC. Translated, it gives CASSPLRQGYAGYTF. The V and J genes are TRBV18 and TRBJ1-2, with TRBD1 matching 7 bases. CDR3 size: 15 residues. The V and J ends lost 1 base and 7 bases, in that order; junction bases with no gene match: 9. The germline V gene encodes CDR1 KGHSH and CDR2 LQKENI.

The chain couples TRBV5-5 to TRBJ2-5; no clear D. The germline V gene has CDR1 SGHKS and CDR2 YYEKEE (reference sequence). V lost 5 bases and J 6 bases, leaving 8 bases between the germline ends. CDR3 length: 11 amino acids. For the CDR3, the DNA is TGTGCCAGCAGGTACTGGAAGACCCAGTACTTC. This gives the protein CASRYWKTQYF. Together with reference TRBV5-5 and TRBJ2-5, the CDR3 gives the full variable domain: DAGVTQSPTHLIKTRGQQVTLRCSPISGHKSVSWYQQVLGQGPQFIFQYYEKEERGRGNFPDRFSARQFPNYSSELNVNALLLGDSALYLCASRYWKTQYFGPGTRLLVL.

This chain joins TRBV4-2 and TRBJ1-1; D is possibly TRBD1 (5 bases). Germline V gene lookup returns CDR1 LGHNA and CDR2 YNFKEQ. The CDR3 consists of 12 residues. V lost 0 bases, J lost 9 bases, and 8 bases lay in between. The chain's CDR3 is CASSQDGAKAFF. Here the CDR3 DNA reads TGTGCCAGCAGCCAAGACGGGGCCAAAGCTTTCTTT.

V is TRBV9 and J is TRBJ1-2; D remains ambiguous. The CDR3 extends over 13 amino acids. Germline lookup yields CDR1 SGDLS and CDR2 YYNGEE. Trimming pared 0 bases from V and 1 base from J, leaving 4 bases between. For the CDR3, the DNA is TGTGCCAGCAGCGTAGGACATAACTATGGCTACACCTTC. This codes for CASSVGHNYGYTF.

The CDR3 DNA sequence: TGTGCCAGCAGCCAATACAGGGGGGATAATTCACCCCTCCACTTT. Translation gives CASSQYRGDNSPLHF. This rearrangement joins TRBV4-2 to TRBJ1-6, with 8 positions matching TRBD1. CDR3 length: 15 amino acids. Germline loops: CDR1 LGHNA, CDR2 YNFKEQ. J lost 5 bases, V lost 2 bases, and 2 bases had no gene match.

The chain recombines TRBV2 with TRBJ1-2; weak D call: TRBD1 (5 bases). The CDR3 length is 14 residues. V lost 4 bases, J lost 5 bases, and 14 bases lay in between. The germline CDR1 and CDR2 sequences are SNHLY and FYNNEI. CDR3 in DNA: TGTGCCAGCAGTGCGGCCGCCGGGGGTTATGGCTACACCTTC. Translation: CASSAAAGGYGYTF.

J is TRBJ1-2 and V is TRBV7-3, with 7 nucleotides matching TRBD1. Germline values: CDR1 SGHTA, CDR2 FQGTGA. Losses at the gene ends were 0 bases for V and 6 bases for J; bases not matched to a gene: 7. The CDR3 covers 15 residues. The CDR3 here is CASSLTVGDRDGYTF. The CDR3 DNA reads TGTGCCAGCAGCTTAACAGTAGGGGACAGAGATGGCTACACCTTC.

Remarks on this clone: The junction departs from germline at one end; a sequencing error may be responsible. The V call is TRBV5-6, the J call TRBJ1-1; D remains unclear. The CDR3 consists of 12 residues. Looked up from germline, CDR1 is SGHDT and CDR2 is YYEEEE. CDR3 region: CASSERRLFLRF. The CDR3 DNA sequence: TGTGCCAGCAGCGAAAGGAGGCTGTTCCTCAGATTT.

The chain joins TRBV6-1 to TRBJ1-1; D not resolved. Trimming left V 0 bases short and J 0 bases short, with 11 bases between. The germline V gene has CDR1 MNHNS and CDR2 SASEGT. The CDR3 has 16 residues. In DNA, the CDR3 is TGTGCCAGCAGTGAAGCGATTCCAGAGATGAACACTGAAGCTTTCTTT. This gives the protein CASSEAIPEMNTEAFF.

The rearrangement links TRBV4-1 to TRBJ1-6; the D is unclear. The CDR3 is 17 amino acids. Germline lookup yields CDR1 MGHRA and CDR2 YSYEKL. V was trimmed by 1 base and J by 10 bases, leaving 20 bases between them. Written as DNA, the CDR3 is TGCGCCAGCAGCCAAGCCCCAATCCAGGCGGTGGAATCACCCCTCCACTTT. Translated, it gives CASSQAPIQAVESPLHF.

The gene calls are TRBV27 and TRBJ1-4; a possible D gene is TRBD1 (5 bases). Germline V gene sequence: CDR1 MNHEY, CDR2 SMNVEV (reference sequence). The ends were cut back, 3 bases at V and 3 bases at J, with 8 bases in the middle. CDR3 length equals 14 residues. The CDR3 sequence: CASSFTGANEKLFF. For the CDR3, the DNA is TGTGCCAGCAGTTTCACAGGTGCTAATGAAAAACTGTTTTTT.

The genes are TRBV6-6 and TRBJ2-7, with D possibly matching TRBD2 (6 bases). Between the trimmed V and J ends, which lost 6 bases and 5 bases, there was a span of 11 bases. CDR3 length equals 12 residues. Germline CDR1 MNHNY, CDR2 SVGAGI (reference sequence). The CDR3 protein is CASRDGGHEQYF. The CDR3 DNA follows: TGTGCCAGCAGGGATGGAGGGCACGAGCAGTACTTC.

The chain employs TRBV2 and TRBJ2-1; no clear D. Germline V gives CDR1 SNHLY, CDR2 FYNNEI. V was clipped by 6 bases and J by 9 bases, with 21 bases between them. This CDR3 contains 15 residues. This CDR3 is CASSPSAASLGEQFF. The CDR3 DNA follows: TGTGCCAGCAGCCCTTCCGCGGCTTCCTTGGGTGAGCAGTTCTTC.

The genes are TRBV11-2 and TRBJ2-7; D is unresolved. The CDR3 runs to 15 residues. The germline V gene encodes CDR1 SGHAT and CDR2 FQNNGV. Trimming left V 5 bases short and J 6 bases short, with 20 bases between. In DNA, the CDR3 is TGTGCCAGCAGCCCCGACCTCTCCCAAGAACGCGAGCAGTACTTC. Amino acid sequence: CASSPDLSQEREQYF.

This chain connects TRBV5-4 to TRBJ2-1; 7 bases fit TRBD1. Germline V CDR1 and CDR2: SGHNT, YYREEE (reference sequence). The V and J ends lost 4 bases and 6 bases, in that order; junction bases with no gene match: 19. The CDR3 contains 18 residues. The CDR3 DNA reads TGTGCCAGCAGCAGGGGGCCGGTAGGTCTGAGGCCTCTCAATGAGCAGTTCTTC. It translates to CASSRGPVGLRPLNEQFF.

The chain is built from TRBV4-1 and TRBJ2-3; the D gene is possibly TRBD2 (5 bases). The V gene's germline CDR1 is MGHRA and CDR2 YSYEKL. The V end was cut by 0 bases, the J end by 5 bases, with 12 bases between. The CDR3 totals 15 residues. For the CDR3, the DNA is TGCGCCAGCAGCCAAGATTCTAGCCTCGGAGATACGCAGTATTTT. It encodes CASSQDSSLGDTQYF.

The chain has TRBV29-1 and TRBJ1-6; D perhaps matches TRBD1 (6 bases). The CDR3 spans 14 residues. Trimming took 4 bases from V and 11 from J, leaving 18 bases between them. Germline CDR1 is SQVTM and CDR2 is ANQGSEA. This CDR3 reads CSVAAGGKGAPLHF. The CDR3 DNA is TGCAGCGTTGCGGCGGGGGGCAAAGGGGCACCCCTCCACTTT.